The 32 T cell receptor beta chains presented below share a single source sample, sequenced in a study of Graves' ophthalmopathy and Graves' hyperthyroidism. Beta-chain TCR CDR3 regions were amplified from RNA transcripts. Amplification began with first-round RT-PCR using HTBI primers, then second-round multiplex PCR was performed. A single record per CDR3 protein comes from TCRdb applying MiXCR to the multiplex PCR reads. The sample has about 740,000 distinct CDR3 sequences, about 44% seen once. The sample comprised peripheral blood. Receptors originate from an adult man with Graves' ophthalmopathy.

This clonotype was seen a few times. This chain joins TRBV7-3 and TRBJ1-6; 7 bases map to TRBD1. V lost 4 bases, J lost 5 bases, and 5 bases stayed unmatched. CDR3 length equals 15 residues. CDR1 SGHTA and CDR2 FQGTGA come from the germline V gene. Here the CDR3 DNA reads TGTGCCAGCAGCTCCGGGACAGAGGATAATTCACCCCTCCACTTT. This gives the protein CASSSGTEDNSPLHF.

The CDR3 DNA sequence: TGTGCCAGCAGTGCCGGGACTGAGACCCAGTACTTC. Protein product: CASSAGTETQYF. This rearrangement joins TRBV2 to TRBJ2-5; maybe TRBD2 (6 bases). Trimming took 4 bases from V and 5 from J, leaving 8 bases between them. The CDR3 has 12 residues. Germline assignment: CDR1 SNHLY and CDR2 FYNNEI.

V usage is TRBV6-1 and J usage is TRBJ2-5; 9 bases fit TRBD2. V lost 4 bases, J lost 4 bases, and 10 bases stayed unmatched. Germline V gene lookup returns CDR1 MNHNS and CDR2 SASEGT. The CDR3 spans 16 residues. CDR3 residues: CASSGGTSPSRETQYF. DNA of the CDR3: TGTGCCAGCAGTGGGGGGACTAGCCCCTCCAGAGAGACCCAGTACTTC.

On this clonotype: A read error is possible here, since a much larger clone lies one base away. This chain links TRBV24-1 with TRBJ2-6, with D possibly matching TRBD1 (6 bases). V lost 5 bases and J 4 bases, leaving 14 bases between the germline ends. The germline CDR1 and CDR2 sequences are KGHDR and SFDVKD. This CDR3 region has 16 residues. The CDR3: CATSGRAGEGANVLTF. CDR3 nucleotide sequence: TGTGCCACCAGTGGCCGGGCAGGGGAAGGGGCCAACGTCCTGACTTTC.

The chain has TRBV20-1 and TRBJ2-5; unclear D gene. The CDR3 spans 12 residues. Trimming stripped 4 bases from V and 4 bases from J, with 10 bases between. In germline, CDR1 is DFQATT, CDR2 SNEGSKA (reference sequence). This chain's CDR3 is CSAIVDVETQYF. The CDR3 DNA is TGCAGTGCTATAGTGGATGTAGAGACCCAGTACTTC.

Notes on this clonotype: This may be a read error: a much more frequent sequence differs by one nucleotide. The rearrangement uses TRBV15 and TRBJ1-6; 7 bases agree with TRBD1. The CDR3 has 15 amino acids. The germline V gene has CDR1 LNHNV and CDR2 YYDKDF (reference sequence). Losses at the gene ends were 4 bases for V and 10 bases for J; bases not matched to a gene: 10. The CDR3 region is CATSIKTGPASPLHF. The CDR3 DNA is TGTGCCACCAGCATTAAGACAGGGCCCGCGTCACCCCTCCACTTT.

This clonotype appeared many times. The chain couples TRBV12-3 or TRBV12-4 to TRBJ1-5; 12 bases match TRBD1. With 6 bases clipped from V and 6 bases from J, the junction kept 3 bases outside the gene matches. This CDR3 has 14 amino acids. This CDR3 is CASRGTGGSQPQHF. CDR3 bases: TGTGCCAGCAGAGGGACAGGGGGCAGTCAGCCCCAGCATTTT.

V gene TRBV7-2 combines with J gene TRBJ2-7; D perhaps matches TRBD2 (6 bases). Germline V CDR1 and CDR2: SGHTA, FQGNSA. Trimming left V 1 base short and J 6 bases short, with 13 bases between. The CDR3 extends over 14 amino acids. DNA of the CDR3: TGTGCCAGCAGCTTAGTAAACCGGGACTTCGAGCAGTACTTC. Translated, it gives CASSLVNRDFEQYF.

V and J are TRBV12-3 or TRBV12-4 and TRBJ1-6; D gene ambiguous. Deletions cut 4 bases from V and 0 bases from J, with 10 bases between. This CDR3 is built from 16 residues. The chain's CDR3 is CASSYDDSSYNSPLHF. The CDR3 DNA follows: TGTGCCAGCAGTTACGACGATAGCTCCTATAATTCACCCCTCCACTTT.

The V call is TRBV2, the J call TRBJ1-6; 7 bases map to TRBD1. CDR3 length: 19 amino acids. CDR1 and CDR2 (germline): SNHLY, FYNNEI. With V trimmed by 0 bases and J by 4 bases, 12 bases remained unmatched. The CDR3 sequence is CASSEAIRSGGSYNSPLHF. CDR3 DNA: TGTGCCAGCAGTGAAGCGATTAGGTCAGGGGGATCGTATAATTCACCCCTCCACTTT.

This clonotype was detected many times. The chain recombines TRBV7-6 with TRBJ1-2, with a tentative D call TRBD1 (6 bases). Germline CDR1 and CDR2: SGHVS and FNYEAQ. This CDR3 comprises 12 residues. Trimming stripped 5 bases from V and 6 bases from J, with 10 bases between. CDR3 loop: CASSQRGDGYTF. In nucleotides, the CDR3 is TGTGCCAGCAGCCAGAGGGGGGATGGCTACACCTTC.

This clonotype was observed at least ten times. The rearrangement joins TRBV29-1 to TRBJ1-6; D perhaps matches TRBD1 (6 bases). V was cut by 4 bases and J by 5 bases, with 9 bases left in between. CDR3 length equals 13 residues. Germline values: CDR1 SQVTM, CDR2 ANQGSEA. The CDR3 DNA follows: TGCAGCGTTGGCAGGGGTGATAATTCACCCCTCCACTTT. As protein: CSVGRGDNSPLHF.

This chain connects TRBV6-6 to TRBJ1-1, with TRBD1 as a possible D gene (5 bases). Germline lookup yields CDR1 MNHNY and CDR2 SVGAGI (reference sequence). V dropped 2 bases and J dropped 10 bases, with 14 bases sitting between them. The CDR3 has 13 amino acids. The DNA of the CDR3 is TGTGCCAGCAGTTACGAGGGGACGCCCGTAGCTTTCTTT. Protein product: CASSYEGTPVAFF.

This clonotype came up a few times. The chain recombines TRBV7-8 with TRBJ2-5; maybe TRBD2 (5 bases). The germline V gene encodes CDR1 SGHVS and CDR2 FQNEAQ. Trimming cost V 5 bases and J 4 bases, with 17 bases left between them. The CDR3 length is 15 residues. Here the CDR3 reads CASSPPWGVLETQYF. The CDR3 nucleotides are TGTGCCAGCAGCCCTCCCTGGGGAGTCTTAGAGACCCAGTACTTC.

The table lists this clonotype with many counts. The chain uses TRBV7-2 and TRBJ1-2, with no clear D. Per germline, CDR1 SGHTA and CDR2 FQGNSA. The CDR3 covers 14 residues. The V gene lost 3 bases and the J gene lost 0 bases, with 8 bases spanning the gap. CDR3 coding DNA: TGTGCCAGCAGCTTTCTGGAAGCTAACTATGGCTACACCTTC. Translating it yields CASSFLEANYGYTF.

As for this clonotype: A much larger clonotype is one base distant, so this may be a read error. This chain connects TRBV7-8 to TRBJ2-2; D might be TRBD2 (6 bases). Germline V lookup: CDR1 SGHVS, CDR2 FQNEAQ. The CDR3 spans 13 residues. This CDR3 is CASRRGNTGELLF. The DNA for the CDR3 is TGTGCCAGCAGACGGGGGAACACCGGGGAGCTGTTGTTT. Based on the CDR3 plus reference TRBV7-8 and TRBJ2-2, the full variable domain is GAGVSQSPRYKVAKRGQDVALRCDPISGHVSLFWYQQALGQGPEFLTYFQNEAQLDKSGLPSDRFFAERPEGSVSTLKIQRTQQEDSAVYLCASRRGNTGELLFGEGSRLTVL.

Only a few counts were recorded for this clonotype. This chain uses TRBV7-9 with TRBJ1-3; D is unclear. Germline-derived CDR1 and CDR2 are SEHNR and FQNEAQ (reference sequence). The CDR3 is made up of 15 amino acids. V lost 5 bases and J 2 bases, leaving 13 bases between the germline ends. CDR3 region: CASSGSNRPGNTIYF. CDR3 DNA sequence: TGTGCCAGCAGCGGGTCGAATCGGCCTGGAAACACCATATATTTT.

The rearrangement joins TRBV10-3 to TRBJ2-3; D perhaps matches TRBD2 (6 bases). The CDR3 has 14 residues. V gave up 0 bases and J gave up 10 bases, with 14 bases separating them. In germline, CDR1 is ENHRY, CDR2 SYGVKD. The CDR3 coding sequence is TGTGCCATCAGTGAGTCGATAGGGGAGCGGGCGCAGTATTTT. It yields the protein CAISESIGERAQYF.

The CDR3 DNA reads as TGTGCCAGTAGTGTCGGGACAGGGTTTGCTGAAGCTTTCTTT. Amino acids: CASSVGTGFAEAFF. The gene calls are TRBV19 and TRBJ1-1; 9 bases match TRBD1. The ends lost 5 bases at V and 6 bases at J; junction bases unmatched: 7. This CDR3 contains 14 residues. CDR1 is LNHDA, CDR2 SQIVND, per germline (reference sequence).

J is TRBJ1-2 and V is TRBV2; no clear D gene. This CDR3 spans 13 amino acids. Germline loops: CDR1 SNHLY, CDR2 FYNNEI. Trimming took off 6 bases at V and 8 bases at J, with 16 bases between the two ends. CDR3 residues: CASSARLVGGYTF. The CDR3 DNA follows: TGTGCCAGCAGCGCCCGGCTAGTGGGAGGCTACACCTTC.

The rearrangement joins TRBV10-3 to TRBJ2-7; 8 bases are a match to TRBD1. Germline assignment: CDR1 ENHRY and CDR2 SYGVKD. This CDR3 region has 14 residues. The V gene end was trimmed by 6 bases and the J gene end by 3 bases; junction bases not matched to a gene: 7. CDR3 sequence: CAIREPGQGYEQYF. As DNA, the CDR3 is TGTGCCATCAGGGAACCTGGACAGGGCTACGAGCAGTACTTC.

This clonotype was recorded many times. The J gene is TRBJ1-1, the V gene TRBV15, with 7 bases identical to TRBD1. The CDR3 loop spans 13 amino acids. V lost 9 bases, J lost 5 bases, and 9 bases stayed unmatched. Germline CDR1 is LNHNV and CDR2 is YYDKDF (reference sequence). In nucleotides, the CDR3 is TGTGCCACTTACGACAGGGTTAAGACTGAAGCTTTCTTT. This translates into CATYDRVKTEAFF.

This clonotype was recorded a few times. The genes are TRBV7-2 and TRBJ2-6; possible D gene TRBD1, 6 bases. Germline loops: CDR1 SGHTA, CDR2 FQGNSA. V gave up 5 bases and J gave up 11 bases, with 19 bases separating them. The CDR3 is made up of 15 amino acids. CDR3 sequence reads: CASSPNGQGFDVLTF. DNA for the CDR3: TGTGCCAGCAGCCCTAACGGGCAGGGGTTCGACGTCCTGACTTTC.

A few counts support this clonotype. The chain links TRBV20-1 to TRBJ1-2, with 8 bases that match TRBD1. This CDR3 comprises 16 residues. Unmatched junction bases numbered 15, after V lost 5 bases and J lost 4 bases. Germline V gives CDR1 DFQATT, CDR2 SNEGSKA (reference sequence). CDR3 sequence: CSAGGQGRSNGYGYTF. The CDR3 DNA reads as TGCAGTGCTGGAGGACAGGGAAGGTCGAACGGCTATGGCTACACCTTC.

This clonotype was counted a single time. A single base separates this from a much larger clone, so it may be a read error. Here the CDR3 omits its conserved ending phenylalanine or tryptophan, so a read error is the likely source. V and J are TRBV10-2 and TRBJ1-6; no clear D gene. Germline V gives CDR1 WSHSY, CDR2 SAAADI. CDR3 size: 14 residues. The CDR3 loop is CASSGELTNSPLHL. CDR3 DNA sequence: TGTGCCAGCAGTGGGGAGTTGACTAACTCACCCCTCCACCTT.

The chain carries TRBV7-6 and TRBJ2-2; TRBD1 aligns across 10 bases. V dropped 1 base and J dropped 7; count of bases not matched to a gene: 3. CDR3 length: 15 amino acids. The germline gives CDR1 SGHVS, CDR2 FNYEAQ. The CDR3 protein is CASSLGQGAIGELFF. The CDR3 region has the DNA TGTGCCAGCAGCTTAGGACAGGGGGCTATCGGGGAGCTGTTTTTT.

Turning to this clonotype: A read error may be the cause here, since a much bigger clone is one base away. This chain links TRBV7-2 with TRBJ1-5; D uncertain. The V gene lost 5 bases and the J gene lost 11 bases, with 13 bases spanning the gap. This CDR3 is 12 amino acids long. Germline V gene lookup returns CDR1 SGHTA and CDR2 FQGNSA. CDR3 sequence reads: CASSPDAETQHF. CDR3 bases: TGTGCCAGCAGCCCAGATGCAGAGACCCAGCATTTT.

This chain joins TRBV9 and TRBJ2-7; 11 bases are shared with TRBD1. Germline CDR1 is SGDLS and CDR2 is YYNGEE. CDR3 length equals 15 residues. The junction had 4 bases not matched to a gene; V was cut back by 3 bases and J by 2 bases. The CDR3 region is CASSGTGGFTYEQYF. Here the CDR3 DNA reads TGTGCCAGCAGCGGGACAGGGGGCTTCACCTACGAGCAGTACTTC.

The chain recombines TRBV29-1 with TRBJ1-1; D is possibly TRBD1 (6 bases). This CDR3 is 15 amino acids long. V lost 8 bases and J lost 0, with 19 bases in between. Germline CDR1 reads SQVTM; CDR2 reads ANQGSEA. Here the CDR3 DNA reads TGCAGCATGGGCGGGGGCGGGGAGTTGAACACTGAAGCTTTCTTT. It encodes CSMGGGGELNTEAFF.

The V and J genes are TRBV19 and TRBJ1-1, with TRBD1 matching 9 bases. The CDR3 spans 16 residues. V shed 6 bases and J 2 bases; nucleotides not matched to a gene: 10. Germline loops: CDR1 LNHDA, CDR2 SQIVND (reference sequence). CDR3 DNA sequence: TGTGCCAGTAGGGCCCGGGACAGGGCGACTAACACTGAAGCTTTCTTT. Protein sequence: CASRARDRATNTEAFF.

The CDR3 region is CASVGDGSYEQYF. The DNA of the CDR3 is TGTGCCAGCGTGGGGGACGGATCCTACGAGCAGTACTTC. This chain connects TRBV15 to TRBJ2-5, with D perhaps given as TRBD1 or TRBD2 (5 bases each). The last part of the DNA fits TRBJ2-7 better; the J call may be wrong. There are 13 residues in the CDR3. The germline V gene has CDR1 LNHNV and CDR2 YYDKDF (reference sequence).

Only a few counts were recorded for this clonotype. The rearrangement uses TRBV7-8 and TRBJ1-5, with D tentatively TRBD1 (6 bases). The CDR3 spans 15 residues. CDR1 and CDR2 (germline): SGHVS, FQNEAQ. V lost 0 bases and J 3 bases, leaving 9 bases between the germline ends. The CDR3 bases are TGTGCCAGCAGCTTAGCAGGGACATTCAATCAGCCCCAGCATTTT. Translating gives CASSLAGTFNQPQHF.